This TCR beta chain is drawn from a study of blood T cell repertoires in COVID-19. The germline CDR1 and CDR2 sequences are MDHEN and SYDVKM. V lost 6 bases to trimming and J lost 2 bases; unmatched junction nucleotides: 5. The CDR3 consists of 14 residues. Generated by immunoSEQ multiplex PCR, the TCRdb table keeps only in-frame clones and is missing some. The sample includes 300,000 to 350,000 clones, 75% to 95% of them seen just once. The clonotype was recovered from a woman aged 25 to 39 with COVID-19, enrolled during active disease. Material for sequencing was peripheral blood. This chain joins TRBV28 and TRBJ2-7; TRBD1 agrees at 9 bases. CDR3 amino acids: CASRRRQGAYEQYF. CDR3 coding DNA: TGTGCCAGCAGAAGGAGACAGGGGGCCTACGAGCAGTACTTC.